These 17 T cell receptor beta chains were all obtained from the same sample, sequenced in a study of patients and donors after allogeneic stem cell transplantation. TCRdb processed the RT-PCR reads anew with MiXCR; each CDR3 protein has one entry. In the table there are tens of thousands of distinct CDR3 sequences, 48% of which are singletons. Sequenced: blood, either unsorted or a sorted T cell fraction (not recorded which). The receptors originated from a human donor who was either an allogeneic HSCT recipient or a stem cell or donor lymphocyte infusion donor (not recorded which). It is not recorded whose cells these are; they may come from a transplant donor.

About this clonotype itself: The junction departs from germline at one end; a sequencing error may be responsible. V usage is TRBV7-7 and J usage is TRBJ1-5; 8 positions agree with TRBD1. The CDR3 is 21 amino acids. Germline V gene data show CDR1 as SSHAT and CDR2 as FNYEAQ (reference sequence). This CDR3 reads CASSFGVEQGARRLSNQPQHF. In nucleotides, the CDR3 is TGTGCTAGCAGCTTCGGGGTAGAGCAGGGGGCTAGAAGACTTAGCAATCAGCCCCAGCATTTT.

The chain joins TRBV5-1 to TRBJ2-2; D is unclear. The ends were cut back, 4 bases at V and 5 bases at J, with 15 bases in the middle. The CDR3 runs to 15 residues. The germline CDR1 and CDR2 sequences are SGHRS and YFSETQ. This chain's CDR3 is CASSAGPGWTGELFF. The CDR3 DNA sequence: TGCGCCAGCAGCGCCGGGCCCGGATGGACCGGGGAGCTGTTTTTT.

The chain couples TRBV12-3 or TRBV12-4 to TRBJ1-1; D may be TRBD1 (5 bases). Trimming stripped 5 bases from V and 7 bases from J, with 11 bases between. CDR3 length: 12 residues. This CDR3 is CASSAGRDEAFF. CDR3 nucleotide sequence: TGTGCCAGCAGTGCAGGGCGGGATGAAGCTTTCTTT.

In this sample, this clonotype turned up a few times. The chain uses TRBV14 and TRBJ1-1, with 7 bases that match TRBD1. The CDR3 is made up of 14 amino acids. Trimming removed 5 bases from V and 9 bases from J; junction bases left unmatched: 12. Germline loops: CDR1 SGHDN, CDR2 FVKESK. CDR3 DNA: TGTGCCAGCAGCGTACAGGGGCCGCCGCTGAAAGCTTTCTTT. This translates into CASSVQGPPLKAFF.

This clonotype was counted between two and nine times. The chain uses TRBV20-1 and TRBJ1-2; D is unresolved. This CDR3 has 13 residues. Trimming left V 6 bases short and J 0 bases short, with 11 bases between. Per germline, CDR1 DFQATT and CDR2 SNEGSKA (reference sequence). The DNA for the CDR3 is TGCAGTGCCCGGTTAGAGACTAACTATGGCTACACCTTC. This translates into CSARLETNYGYTF.

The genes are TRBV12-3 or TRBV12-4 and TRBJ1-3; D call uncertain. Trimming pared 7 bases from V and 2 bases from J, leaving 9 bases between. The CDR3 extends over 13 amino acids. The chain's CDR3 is CASKKEPGNTIYF. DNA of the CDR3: TGTGCCAGCAAGAAGGAACCTGGAAACACCATATATTTT.

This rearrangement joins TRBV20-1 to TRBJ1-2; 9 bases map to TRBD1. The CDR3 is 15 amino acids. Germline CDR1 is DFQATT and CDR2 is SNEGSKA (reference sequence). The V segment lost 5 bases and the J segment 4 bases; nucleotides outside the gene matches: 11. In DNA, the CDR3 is TGCAGTGCTCAACCGCGGACAGGGGCGATCTATGGCTACACCTTC. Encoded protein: CSAQPRTGAIYGYTF.

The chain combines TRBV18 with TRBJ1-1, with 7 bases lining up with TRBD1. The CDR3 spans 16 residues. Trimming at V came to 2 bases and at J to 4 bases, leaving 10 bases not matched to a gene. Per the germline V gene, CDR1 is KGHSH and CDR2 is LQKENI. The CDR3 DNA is TGTGCCAGCTCACCAGTGGGACAGACCTTGGGCACTGAAGCTTTCTTT. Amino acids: CASSPVGQTLGTEAFF.

This CDR3 reads CSVIWGRNQPQHF. DNA for the CDR3: TGCAGTGTCATTTGGGGCCGCAATCAGCCCCAGCATTTT. V is TRBV20-1 and J is TRBJ1-5; possible D gene TRBD1, 5 bases. The CDR3 spans 13 residues. Trimming cost V 7 bases and J 2 bases, with 12 bases left between them. The V gene's germline CDR1 is DFQATT and CDR2 SNEGSKA (reference sequence).

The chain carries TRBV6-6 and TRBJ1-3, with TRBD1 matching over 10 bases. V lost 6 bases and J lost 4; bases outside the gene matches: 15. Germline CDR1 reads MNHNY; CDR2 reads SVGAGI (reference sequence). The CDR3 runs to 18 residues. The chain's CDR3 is CASRTTAGQGTSGNTIYF. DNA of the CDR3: TGTGCCAGCAGAACTACCGCGGGACAGGGGACATCAGGAAACACCATATATTTT.

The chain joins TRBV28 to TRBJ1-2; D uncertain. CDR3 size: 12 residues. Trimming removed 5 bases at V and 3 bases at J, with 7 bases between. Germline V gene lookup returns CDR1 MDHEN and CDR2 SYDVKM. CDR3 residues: CASSRSDYGYTF. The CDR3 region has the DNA TGTGCCAGCAGTCGAAGTGACTATGGCTACACCTTC.

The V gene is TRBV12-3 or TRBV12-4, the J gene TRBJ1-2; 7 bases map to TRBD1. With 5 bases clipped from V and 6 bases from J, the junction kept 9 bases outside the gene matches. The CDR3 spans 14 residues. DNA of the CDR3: TGTGCCAGCAGTCCGACGACAGGGTTGGATGGCTACACCTTC. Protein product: CASSPTTGLDGYTF.

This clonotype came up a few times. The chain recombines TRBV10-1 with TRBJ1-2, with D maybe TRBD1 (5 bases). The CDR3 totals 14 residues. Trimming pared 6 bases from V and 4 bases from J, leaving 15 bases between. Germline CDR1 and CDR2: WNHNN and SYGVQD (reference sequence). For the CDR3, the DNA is TGCGCCAGCAGGTCCACCAGACAGTGCTATGGCTACACCTTC. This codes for CASRSTRQCYGYTF.

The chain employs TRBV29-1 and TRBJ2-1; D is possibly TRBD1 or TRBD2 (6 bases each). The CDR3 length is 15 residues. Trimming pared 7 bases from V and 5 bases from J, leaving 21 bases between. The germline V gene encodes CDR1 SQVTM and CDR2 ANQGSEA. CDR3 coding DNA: TGCAGCGGAGGACAGCGGGCACTTCAACACAATGAGCAGTTCTTC. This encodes CSGGQRALQHNEQFF.

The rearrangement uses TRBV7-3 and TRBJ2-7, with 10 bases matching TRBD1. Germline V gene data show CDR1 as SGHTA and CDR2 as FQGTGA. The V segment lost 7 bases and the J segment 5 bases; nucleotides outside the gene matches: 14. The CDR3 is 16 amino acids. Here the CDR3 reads CASTTRGDRGLHEQYF. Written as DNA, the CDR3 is TGTGCCAGCACCACCCGGGGGGACAGGGGTTTGCACGAGCAGTACTTC.

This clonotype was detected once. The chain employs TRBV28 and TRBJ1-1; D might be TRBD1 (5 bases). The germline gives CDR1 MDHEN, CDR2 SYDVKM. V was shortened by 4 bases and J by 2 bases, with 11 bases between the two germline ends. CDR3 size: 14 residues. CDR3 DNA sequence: TGTGCCAGCAGTTGGGGCGGACTAAACACTGAAGCTTTCTTT. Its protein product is CASSWGGLNTEAFF.

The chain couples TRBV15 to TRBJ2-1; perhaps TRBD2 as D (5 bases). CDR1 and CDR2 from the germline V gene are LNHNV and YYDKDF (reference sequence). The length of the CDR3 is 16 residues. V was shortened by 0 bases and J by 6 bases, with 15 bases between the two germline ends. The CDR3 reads CATSREPYATSNEQFF. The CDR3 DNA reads TGTGCCACCAGCAGAGAGCCCTATGCCACTAGCAATGAGCAGTTCTTC.